This T cell receptor beta chain was captured by sequencing in a study of blood T cell repertoires in COVID-19. About the research overall: The study drew acute and convalescent COVID-19 samples from the United States, Italy and Spain. T cells, B-cell-depleted T cells, or PBMCs provided the cDNA or gDNA that served as material.

Original methodology: Counts of nucleated cells, estimated from reference gene primer amplification, were obtained. The assay was immunoSEQ multiplex PCR, and TCRdb's table has in-frame clones only and misses some. Clone size and V and J calls were adopted from that table, with D and trimming inferred from the DNA. The table lists approximately 360,000 clones, around 90% of them singletons. V was cut by 3 bases and J by 6 bases, with 9 bases left in between. CDR1 and CDR2 (germline): KGHSH, LQKENI. The length of the CDR3 is 13 residues. Sequencing used peripheral blood. The origin of this receptor is a man younger than 30 with active or convalescent COVID-19. The V call is TRBV18, the J call TRBJ2-1, with D tentatively TRBD2 (6 bases). CDR3 residues: CASSPGTVNEQFF. The DNA of the CDR3 is TGTGCCAGCTCACCGGGGACTGTCAATGAGCAGTTCTTC.